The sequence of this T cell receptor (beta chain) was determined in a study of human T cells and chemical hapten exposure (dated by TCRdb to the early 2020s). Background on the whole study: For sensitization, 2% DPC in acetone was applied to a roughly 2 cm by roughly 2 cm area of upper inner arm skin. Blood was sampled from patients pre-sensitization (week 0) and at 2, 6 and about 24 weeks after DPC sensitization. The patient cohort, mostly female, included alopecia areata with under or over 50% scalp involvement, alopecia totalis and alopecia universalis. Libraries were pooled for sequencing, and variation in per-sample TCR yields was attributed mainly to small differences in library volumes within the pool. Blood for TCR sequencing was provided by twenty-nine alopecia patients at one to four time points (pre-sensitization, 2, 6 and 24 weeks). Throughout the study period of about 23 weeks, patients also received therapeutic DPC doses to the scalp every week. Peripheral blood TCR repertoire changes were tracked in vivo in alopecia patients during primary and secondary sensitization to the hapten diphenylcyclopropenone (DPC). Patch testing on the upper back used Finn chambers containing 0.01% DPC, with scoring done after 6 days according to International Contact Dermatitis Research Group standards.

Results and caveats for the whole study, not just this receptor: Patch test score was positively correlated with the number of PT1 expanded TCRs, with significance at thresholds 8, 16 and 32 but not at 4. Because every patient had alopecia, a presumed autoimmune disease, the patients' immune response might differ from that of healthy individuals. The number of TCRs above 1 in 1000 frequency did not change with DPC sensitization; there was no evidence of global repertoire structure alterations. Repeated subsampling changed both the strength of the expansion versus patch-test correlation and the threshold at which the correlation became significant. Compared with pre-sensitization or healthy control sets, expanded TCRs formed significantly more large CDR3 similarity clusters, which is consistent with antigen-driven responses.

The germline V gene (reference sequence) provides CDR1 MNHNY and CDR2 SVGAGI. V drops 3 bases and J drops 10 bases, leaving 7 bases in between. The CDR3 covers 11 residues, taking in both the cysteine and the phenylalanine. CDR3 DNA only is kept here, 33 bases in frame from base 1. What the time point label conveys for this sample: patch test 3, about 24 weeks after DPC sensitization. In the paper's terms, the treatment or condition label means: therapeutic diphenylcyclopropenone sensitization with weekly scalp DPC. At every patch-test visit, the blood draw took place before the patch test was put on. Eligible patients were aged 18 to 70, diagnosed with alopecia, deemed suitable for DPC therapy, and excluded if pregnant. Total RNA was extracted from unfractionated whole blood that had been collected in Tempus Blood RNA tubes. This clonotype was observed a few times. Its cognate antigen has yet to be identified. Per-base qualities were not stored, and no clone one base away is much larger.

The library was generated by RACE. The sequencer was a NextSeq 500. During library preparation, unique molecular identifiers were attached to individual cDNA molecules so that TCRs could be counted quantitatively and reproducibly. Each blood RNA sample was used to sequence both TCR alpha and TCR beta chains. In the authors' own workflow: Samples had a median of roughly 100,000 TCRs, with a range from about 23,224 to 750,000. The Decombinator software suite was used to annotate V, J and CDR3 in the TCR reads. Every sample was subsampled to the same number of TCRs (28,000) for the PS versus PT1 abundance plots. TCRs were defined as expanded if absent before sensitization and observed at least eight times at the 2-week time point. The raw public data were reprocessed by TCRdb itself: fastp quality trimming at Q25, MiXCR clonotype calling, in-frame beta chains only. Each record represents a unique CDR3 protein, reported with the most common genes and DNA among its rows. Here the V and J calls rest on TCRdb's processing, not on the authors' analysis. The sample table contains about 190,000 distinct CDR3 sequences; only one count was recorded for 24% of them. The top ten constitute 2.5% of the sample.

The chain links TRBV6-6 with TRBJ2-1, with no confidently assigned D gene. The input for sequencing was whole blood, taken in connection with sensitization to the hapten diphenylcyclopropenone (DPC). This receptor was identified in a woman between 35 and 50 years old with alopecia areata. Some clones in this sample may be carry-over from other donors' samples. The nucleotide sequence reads TGTGCCAGCAGTTATCGCAAGGAGCAGTTCTTC. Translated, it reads CASSYRKEQFF.